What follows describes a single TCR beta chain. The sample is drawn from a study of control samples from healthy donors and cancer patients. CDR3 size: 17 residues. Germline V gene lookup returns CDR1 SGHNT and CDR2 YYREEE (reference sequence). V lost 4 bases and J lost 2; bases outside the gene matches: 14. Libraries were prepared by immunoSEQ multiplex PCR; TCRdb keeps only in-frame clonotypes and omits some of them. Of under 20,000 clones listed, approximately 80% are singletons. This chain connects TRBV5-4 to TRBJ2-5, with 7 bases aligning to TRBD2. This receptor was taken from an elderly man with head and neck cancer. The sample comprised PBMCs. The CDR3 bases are TGTGCCAGCAGCCCCTCCCCGGGGTCTAGCGGACAAGAGACCCAGTACTTC. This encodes CASSPSPGSSGQETQYF.